This is a list of T cell receptor beta chains from one sample in a study of T cell responses to AZD1222 COVID-19 vaccine. Only in-frame clones appear in the TCRdb table, and some are missing; sequencing was by immunoSEQ multiplex PCR. The table has over 150,000 clones, approximately 94% seen once. The sequencing used peripheral blood, collected 28 days after the second AZD1222 dose. The source is an adult who received the AZD1222 COVID-19 vaccine. CDR3s include the opening cysteine and the closing phenylalanine or tryptophan. D genes are given only for firm matches.

len: 19; v_gene: TRBV5-4; j_gene: TRBJ1-2; d_gene: -; CDR3nt: TGTGCCAGCAGCTCTCGGTTGTTTCTGGGGGACATTCCTAACTATGGCTACACCTTC; CDR3aa: CASSSRLFLGDIPNYGYTF
len: 12; v_gene: TRBV29-1; j_gene: TRBJ1-1; d_gene: -; CDR3nt: TGCAGCGTTACCGAGGGGGACACTGAAGCTTTCTTT; CDR3aa: CSVTEGDTEAFF
len: 12; v_gene: TRBV20-1; j_gene: TRBJ1-1; d_gene: -; CDR3nt: TGCAGTGCTAGTTCCTTTAACACTGAAGCTTTCTTT; CDR3aa: CSASSFNTEAFF
len: 14; v_gene: TRBV4-1; j_gene: TRBJ1-2; d_gene: -; CDR3nt: TGCGCCAGCAGCCAAGTCATCCGGCTGCGTGGCTACACCTTC; CDR3aa: CASSQVIRLRGYTF
len: 16; v_gene: TRBV7-9; j_gene: TRBJ1-2; d_gene: TRBD1; CDR3nt: TGTGCCAGCAGCGTATCAGACAGGGGGCAAGACTATGGCTACACCTTC; CDR3aa: CASSVSDRGQDYGYTF
len: 15; v_gene: TRBV6-4; j_gene: TRBJ1-1; d_gene: -; CDR3nt: TGTGCCAGCAGTGACTCAAAGGGGTCGAACACTGAAGCTTTCTTT; CDR3aa: CASSDSKGSNTEAFF
len: 16; v_gene: TRBV30; j_gene: TRBJ1-5; d_gene: TRBD1; CDR3nt: TGTGCCTGGAGTAATACCGGGACAGGGGCATTTCAGCCCCAGCATTTT; CDR3aa: CAWSNTGTGAFQPQHF
len: 13; v_gene: TRBV2; j_gene: TRBJ2-7; d_gene: -; CDR3nt: TGTGCCAGCAGGGACGATCGATCCTACGAGCAGTACTTC; CDR3aa: CASRDDRSYEQYF
len: 15; v_gene: TRBV27; j_gene: TRBJ1-1; d_gene: -; CDR3nt: TGTGCCAGCAGAGAAAGATCTCCCTTGAACACTGAAGCTTTCTTT; CDR3aa: CASRERSPLNTEAFF
len: 14; v_gene: TRBV10-3; j_gene: TRBJ2-3; d_gene: -; CDR3nt: TGTGCCATCAGTAAGGGGAGCGGCACAGATACGCAGTATTTT; CDR3aa: CAISKGSGTDTQYF
len: 14; v_gene: TRBV28; j_gene: TRBJ1-6; d_gene: TRBD1; CDR3nt: TGTGCCAGCGGTCAGGGGACAGGGAATTCACCCCTCCACTTT; CDR3aa: CASGQGTGNSPLHF
len: 14; v_gene: TRBV28; j_gene: TRBJ2-3; d_gene: -; CDR3nt: TGTGCCAGCAGTCCTGGGGGGCGGGCAGATACGCAGTATTTT; CDR3aa: CASSPGGRADTQYF
len: 15; v_gene: TRBV30; j_gene: TRBJ1-2; d_gene: TRBD1; CDR3nt: TGTGCCTGGAGTACCAGGGGGGAAGGCTCCTATGGCTACACCTTC; CDR3aa: CAWSTRGEGSYGYTF
len: 16; v_gene: TRBV27; j_gene: TRBJ2-1; d_gene: TRBD1; CDR3nt: TGTGCCAGCAGTTTATTTCAGGCAGGGGGTGGTGATGAGCAGTTCTTC; CDR3aa: CASSLFQAGGGDEQFF
len: 13; v_gene: TRBV6-1; j_gene: TRBJ2-7; d_gene: -; CDR3nt: TGTGCCAGCAGTGAATGGGCCCAGCCGGAGCAGTACTTC; CDR3aa: CASSEWAQPEQYF
len: 13; v_gene: TRBV2; j_gene: TRBJ2-1; d_gene: -; CDR3nt: TGTGCCAGCAGTGAAGCGGAATACAATGAGCAGTTCTTC; CDR3aa: CASSEAEYNEQFF
len: 15; v_gene: TRBV18; j_gene: TRBJ1-3; d_gene: -; CDR3nt: TGTGCCAGCTCACCACAAGAGGGGTCTGGAAACACCATATATTTT; CDR3aa: CASSPQEGSGNTIYF
len: 12; v_gene: TRBV19; j_gene: TRBJ2-7; d_gene: -; CDR3nt: TGTGCCAGTAGTTCACACTCCTACGAGCAGTACTTC; CDR3aa: CASSSHSYEQYF
len: 14; v_gene: TRBV28; j_gene: TRBJ1-2; d_gene: -; CDR3nt: TGTGCCAGCAGCCTTGCCGACCACCTTGACGGCTACACCTTC; CDR3aa: CASSLADHLDGYTF
len: 17; v_gene: TRBV19; j_gene: TRBJ1-4; d_gene: -; CDR3nt: TGTGCCAGTATGGGTACAGGGTCGGGGGAAAGCGGCGAAAAACTGTTTTTT; CDR3aa: CASMGTGSGESGEKLFF
len: 15; v_gene: TRBV7-9; j_gene: TRBJ2-3; d_gene: -; CDR3nt: TGTGCCAGCGGACGGACAGATTATAGCACAGATACGCAGTATTTT; CDR3aa: CASGRTDYSTDTQYF
len: 15; v_gene: TRBV9; j_gene: TRBJ1-2; d_gene: -; CDR3nt: TGTGCCAGCAGCGTAGAAGGGACGACAAACTATGGCTACACCTTC; CDR3aa: CASSVEGTTNYGYTF
len: 15; v_gene: TRBV3-1/TRBV3-2; j_gene: TRBJ2-2; d_gene: -; CDR3nt: TGTGCCAGCAGCCAAGATCGGGACAACACCGGGGAGCTGTTTTTT; CDR3aa: CASSQDRDNTGELFF
len: 14; v_gene: TRBV5-1; j_gene: TRBJ2-5; d_gene: TRBD2; CDR3nt: TGCGCCAGCAGCTTGGCCGGGGGGCAAGAGACCCAGTACTTC; CDR3aa: CASSLAGGQETQYF
len: 16; v_gene: TRBV27; j_gene: TRBJ2-5; d_gene: TRBD1; CDR3nt: TGTGCCAGCAGTTTAGAGGGGCCAGGGGGCTCCAAGACCCAGTACTTC; CDR3aa: CASSLEGPGGSKTQYF